The next 30 T cell receptor beta chains were all read from a single sample in a study of T-cell memory formation after mild COVID-19. TCRdb analysed the 5' RACE reads with MiXCR anew, one entry per CDR3 protein. The table includes 300,000 to 350,000 distinct CDR3 sequences, just under 20% detected once. Sequenced input: PBMCs or a T cell subset sorted from them (not recorded which). All receptors derive from a man younger than 30 who had mild COVID-19 (a few samples of this study predate the infection). Cell type and time point are not known.

This clonotype was detected only a few times. This chain connects TRBV10-3 to TRBJ1-1; TRBD1 aligns across 7 bases. This CDR3 has 15 amino acids. The V gene's germline CDR1 is ENHRY and CDR2 SYGVKD. The V and J ends lost 4 bases and 0 bases, in that order; junction bases with no gene match: 5. CDR3 region: CAISASDRLNTEAFF. CDR3 coding DNA: TGTGCCATCAGTGCGTCGGACAGGCTGAACACTGAAGCTTTCTTT.

V is TRBV4-2 and J is TRBJ1-4, with 10 bases matching TRBD1. Losses at the gene ends were 0 bases for V and 6 bases for J; bases not matched to a gene: 4. The germline gives CDR1 LGHNA, CDR2 YNFKEQ. CDR3 length: 16 amino acids. The CDR3 reads CASSQDRGTGDEKLFF. The CDR3 DNA sequence: TGTGCCAGCAGCCAAGATCGGGGGACAGGGGATGAAAAACTGTTTTTT.

The chain recombines TRBV6-5 with TRBJ2-4, with D possibly being TRBD2 (6 bases). In germline, CDR1 is MNHEY, CDR2 SVGAGI. Trimming removed 2 bases at V and 0 bases at J, with 8 bases between. This CDR3 region has 15 residues. The CDR3: CASSYGRTAKNIQYF. The CDR3 region has the DNA TGTGCCAGCAGTTACGGGAGGACAGCCAAAAACATTCAGTACTTC.

The gene calls are TRBV10-3 and TRBJ1-3, with D hard to call. Germline V CDR1 and CDR2: ENHRY, SYGVKD. CDR3 length: 15 amino acids. Trimming pared 4 bases from V and 4 bases from J, leaving 14 bases between. The chain's CDR3 is CAISAPPGLGNTIYF. In nucleotides, the CDR3 is TGTGCCATCAGTGCCCCCCCCGGGCTCGGAAACACCATATATTTT.

CDR3 residues: CASTPEGAEDEAFF. The CDR3, as DNA: TGTGCCAGCACCCCAGAGGGGGCCGAGGATGAAGCTTTCTTT. The rearrangement joins TRBV6-5 to TRBJ1-1; 7 bases align to TRBD1. Losses at the gene ends were 7 bases for V and 7 bases for J; bases not matched to a gene: 12. There are 14 residues in the CDR3. In germline, CDR1 is MNHEY, CDR2 SVGAGI.

This clonotype has just one count. The chain uses TRBV7-2 and TRBJ1-3; D not resolved. The CDR3 has 14 amino acids. The germline CDR1 and CDR2 sequences are SGHTA and FQGNSA. Trimming cost V 3 bases and J 0 bases, with 6 bases left between them. CDR3 in DNA: TGTGCCAGCAGCTTTCTCCTCTCTGGAAACACCATATATTTT. Residues: CASSFLLSGNTIYF.

The chain recombines TRBV9 with TRBJ1-3; D perhaps matches TRBD1 (5 bases). Trimming took off 2 bases at V and 5 bases at J, with 8 bases between the two ends. There are 13 residues in the CDR3. Germline loops: CDR1 SGDLS, CDR2 YYNGEE. DNA for the CDR3: TGTGCCAGCAGCGTGCCAGGGCGAAACACCATATATTTT. It codes for CASSVPGRNTIYF.

CDR3 region: CATSRDRGAEQFF. The CDR3 DNA is TGTGCCACCAGCAGAGATCGTGGGGCGGAGCAGTTCTTC. This chain connects TRBV15 to TRBJ2-1; tentatively, D is TRBD1 (5 bases). V dropped 0 bases and J dropped 10 bases, with 10 bases sitting between them. The germline gives CDR1 LNHNV, CDR2 YYDKDF (reference sequence). The CDR3 spans 13 residues.

Written as DNA, the CDR3 is TGTGCCAGCAGCCGGGGGCTAGCGGACCAAGAGACCCAGTACTTC. Translation gives CASSRGLADQETQYF. The rearrangement uses TRBV11-2 and TRBJ2-5, with D maybe TRBD2 (7 bases). This CDR3 spans 15 amino acids. The V gene lost 5 bases and the J gene lost 0 bases, with 13 bases spanning the gap. CDR1 is SGHAT, CDR2 FQNNGV, per germline.

This clonotype was counted between two and nine times. V is TRBV28 and J is TRBJ2-3, with 8 nucleotides matching TRBD2. Germline V CDR1 and CDR2: MDHEN, SYDVKM. The CDR3 is made up of 14 amino acids. Unmatched junction bases numbered 12, after V lost 8 bases and J lost 8 bases. CDR3 sequence reads: CASLSREGYVTQYF. For the CDR3, the DNA is TGTGCCAGCCTCTCTCGGGAGGGGTATGTTACGCAGTATTTT.

This clonotype came up a few times. The chain couples TRBV7-9 to TRBJ2-1; the match to TRBD1 covers 12 bases. The CDR3 is 15 residues long. Germline-derived CDR1 and CDR2 are SEHNR and FQNEAQ (reference sequence). After removal of 3 bases from V and 8 bases from J, the junction contained 5 bases not matched to a gene. Here the CDR3 reads CASSFGTGGWDEQFF. CDR3 coding DNA: TGTGCCAGCAGCTTTGGGACAGGGGGCTGGGATGAGCAGTTCTTC.

This clonotype was seen a few times. The rearrangement uses TRBV2 and TRBJ2-7, with D maybe TRBD1 (5 bases). The CDR3 contains 15 residues. The germline V and J ends were trimmed by 2 bases and 3 bases, with 14 bases remaining between them. Germline V CDR1 and CDR2: SNHLY, FYNNEI. The CDR3, as DNA: TGTGCCAGCAGTGAAAATTCGGAAAGGGGCTACGAGCAGTACGTC. It codes for CASSENSERGYEQYV.

This clonotype was counted between two and nine times. CDR3: CASSVNQGTEAFF. CDR3 nucleotide sequence: TGTGCCAGCAGCGTAAATCAGGGGACTGAAGCTTTCTTT. The chain is built from TRBV11-2 and TRBJ1-1; possibly TRBD1 for D (6 bases). V was pared by 5 bases and J by 5 bases, with 12 bases between. CDR1 SGHAT and CDR2 FQNNGV come from the germline V gene. The CDR3 runs 13 residues.

This sequence joins TRBV6-6 and TRBJ1-2; 9 nucleotides agree with TRBD1. Germline V gene lookup returns CDR1 MNHNY and CDR2 SVGAGI (reference sequence). There are 14 residues in the CDR3. V was clipped by 5 bases and J by 8 bases; unmatched bases: 9. The CDR3 reads CASSIGTGPLGYTF. The DNA of the CDR3 is TGTGCCAGCAGTATCGGGACAGGGCCCCTCGGCTACACCTTC.

The chain is built from TRBV6-5 and TRBJ1-4; tentative D call: TRBD1 (6 bases). This CDR3 is built from 16 residues. From germline, CDR1 is MNHEY and CDR2 SVGAGI. V was pared by 0 bases and J by 12 bases, with 20 bases between. This chain's CDR3 is CASSYSIGGVGQELFF. CDR3 nucleotide sequence: TGTGCCAGCAGTTACTCGATTGGGGGCGTCGGTCAGGAACTGTTTTTT.

In this sample, this clonotype turned up a few times. The gene calls are TRBV20-1 and TRBJ1-1; no definite D call. V was shortened by 3 bases and J by 2 bases, with 7 bases between the two germline ends. CDR1 is DFQATT, CDR2 SNEGSKA, per germline (reference sequence). The CDR3 is made up of 12 amino acids. For the CDR3, the DNA is TGCAGTGCTAGCGGCGGTAACACTGAAGCTTTCTTT. Translating gives CSASGGNTEAFF.

The V gene is TRBV5-1, the J gene TRBJ1-5, with D possibly TRBD1 on 6 matching bases. Germline loops: CDR1 SGHRS, CDR2 YFSETQ. This CDR3 comprises 13 residues. V lost 1 base and J lost 7, with 9 bases in between. The CDR3 DNA reads TGCGCCAGCAGCTTGACAGGGTGGCAGCCCCAGCATTTT. Its protein is CASSLTGWQPQHF.

V is TRBV11-1 and J is TRBJ2-7, with 9 bases matching TRBD1. The J segment lost 1 base and the V segment lost 8 bases, leaving 12 bases of the junction unmatched. There are 16 residues in the CDR3. The germline gives CDR1 SGHAT, CDR2 FQDESV (reference sequence). The CDR3 here is CASVPGGTGSSYEQYF. Written as DNA, the CDR3 is TGTGCCAGCGTGCCTGGGGGGACAGGGTCGTCCTACGAGCAGTACTTC.

This clonotype was seen a few times. The V and J genes are TRBV2 and TRBJ2-3, with D perhaps matching TRBD2 (6 bases). V dropped 7 bases and J dropped 1 base, with 15 bases sitting between them. This CDR3 is 15 amino acids long. Per the germline V gene, CDR1 is SNHLY and CDR2 is FYNNEI. In nucleotides, the CDR3 is TGTGCCAGCACGACCACCCCGGGGGGCACAGATACGCAGTATTTT. This gives the protein CASTTTPGGTDTQYF. Full variable domain (outside the CDR3, taken from reference TRBV2 and TRBJ2-3): EPEVTQTPSHQVTQMGQEVILRCVPISNHLYFYWYRQILGQKVEFLVSFYNNEISEKSEIFDDQFSVERPDGSNFTLKIRSTKLEDSAMYFCASTTTPGGTDTQYFGPGTRLTVL.

The V gene is TRBV7-3, the J gene TRBJ2-6; D not certain. Looked up from germline, CDR1 is SGHTA and CDR2 is FQGTGA. Deletions cut 7 bases from V and 4 bases from J, with 14 bases between. This CDR3 has 15 amino acids. CDR3 sequence (DNA): TGTGCCAGCACCCCCGGGCTCTCCGGGGCCAACGTCCTGACTTTC. Amino acid sequence: CASTPGLSGANVLTF.

The sample holds one count of this clonotype. The chain joins TRBV7-6 to TRBJ1-4, with 9 bases lining up with TRBD1. CDR1 SGHVS and CDR2 FNYEAQ come from the germline V gene. V lost 6 bases, J lost 2 bases, and 4 bases stayed unmatched. The CDR3 length is 15 residues. CDR3 nucleotides: TGTGCCAGCAGTTCCGACAGGGGGACTAATGAAAAACTGTTTTTT. This gives the protein CASSSDRGTNEKLFF.

The sample holds a few counts of this clonotype. The genes are TRBV4-1 and TRBJ2-1, with 8 bases fitting TRBD1. After removal of 0 bases from V and 9 bases from J, the junction contained 1 base not matched to a gene. The CDR3 is 13 amino acids. In germline, CDR1 is MGHRA, CDR2 YSYEKL. This CDR3 is CASSQDRGREQFF. In DNA form, the CDR3 reads TGCGCCAGCAGCCAAGACAGGGGGCGTGAGCAGTTCTTC.

The CDR3 DNA reads as TGTGCCAGCACGACAGGGGTGAGATCTGGGGCCAACGTCCTGACTTTC. Encoded protein: CASTTGVRSGANVLTF. This chain joins TRBV5-5 and TRBJ2-6; TRBD1 matches 8 bases. The CDR3 is made up of 16 amino acids. The germline CDR1 and CDR2 sequences are SGHKS and YYEKEE (reference sequence). V lost 6 bases to trimming and J lost 1 base; unmatched junction nucleotides: 6.

Only a few counts were recorded for this clonotype. This chain connects TRBV7-9 to TRBJ2-5; 10 bases agree with TRBD2. This CDR3 is 19 amino acids long. Germline V gene data show CDR1 as SEHNR and CDR2 as FQNEAQ (reference sequence). V shed 5 bases and J 5 bases; nucleotides not matched to a gene: 20. CDR3 bases: TGTGCCAGCAGCGACATGTCTAGCGGGGGAGCGCCCTTCCAGGAGACCCAGTACTTC. Encoded protein: CASSDMSSGGAPFQETQYF.

Only a few counts were recorded for this clonotype. The J gene is TRBJ2-1, the V gene TRBV7-2, with D uncertain. There are 14 residues in the CDR3. Deletions cut 6 bases from V and 0 bases from J, with 9 bases between. CDR1 is SGHTA and CDR2 is FQGNSA in the germline V gene. The CDR3 DNA reads as TGTGCCAGCAGTGAGGCTAGCTCCTACAATGAGCAGTTCTTC. Its protein is CASSEASSYNEQFF.

This clonotype was counted only a few times. The gene calls are TRBV9 and TRBJ2-1; D is perhaps TRBD2 (6 bases). CDR1 is SGDLS, CDR2 YYNGEE, per germline. Trimming left V 4 bases short and J 5 bases short, with 16 bases between. The length of the CDR3 is 15 residues. The CDR3 loop reads CASSRMGGENNEQFF. The CDR3 region has the DNA TGTGCCAGCAGCCGAATGGGGGGAGAAAACAATGAGCAGTTCTTC.

This clonotype was seen more than once but under ten times. The chain joins TRBV6-5 to TRBJ2-1, with D possibly matching TRBD2 (5 bases). Germline loops: CDR1 MNHEY, CDR2 SVGAGI. The CDR3 runs to 13 residues. The germline V and J ends were trimmed by 0 bases and 10 bases, with 10 bases remaining between them. CDR3 nucleotides: TGTGCCAGCAGTTACTCTCGGGGATGGGAGCAGTTCTTC. The encoded protein is CASSYSRGWEQFF.

The V call is TRBV7-9, the J call TRBJ2-5; D ambiguous. CDR3 length: 14 amino acids. Trimming left V 3 bases short and J 2 bases short, with 10 bases between. Per germline, CDR1 SEHNR and CDR2 FQNEAQ (reference sequence). The CDR3 loop reads CASSFMTLQETQYF. The DNA of the CDR3 is TGTGCCAGCAGCTTTATGACGTTACAAGAGACCCAGTACTTC.

The J gene is TRBJ2-3, the V gene TRBV4-1; D might be TRBD1 or TRBD2, each matching 6 bases. The V and J ends lost 3 bases and 4 bases respectively, with 17 bases between them. The CDR3 runs 16 residues. Per germline, CDR1 MGHRA and CDR2 YSYEKL. CDR3 loop: CASSQPIVRGPDTQYF. DNA for the CDR3: TGCGCCAGCAGCCAGCCCATCGTCCGGGGGCCAGATACGCAGTATTTT.

This clonotype showed up just a few times. The chain is built from TRBV18 and TRBJ2-3; no definite D call. V dropped 2 bases and J dropped 8 bases, with 8 bases sitting between them. This CDR3 is built from 12 residues. Germline V gene sequence: CDR1 KGHSH, CDR2 LQKENI. CDR3 amino acids: CASSPDGITQYF. In DNA, the CDR3 is TGTGCCAGCTCACCAGATGGAATTACGCAGTATTTT.